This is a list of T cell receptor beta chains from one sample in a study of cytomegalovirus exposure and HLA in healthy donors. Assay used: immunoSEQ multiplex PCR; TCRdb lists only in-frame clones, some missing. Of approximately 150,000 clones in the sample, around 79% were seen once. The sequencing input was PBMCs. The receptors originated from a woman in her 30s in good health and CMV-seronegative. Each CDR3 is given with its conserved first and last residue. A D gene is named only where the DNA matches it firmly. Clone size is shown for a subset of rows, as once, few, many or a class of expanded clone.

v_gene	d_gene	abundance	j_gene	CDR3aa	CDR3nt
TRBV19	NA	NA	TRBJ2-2	CASSIEQVFPGELFF	TGTGCCAGTAGTATAGAGCAGGTCTTCCCCGGGGAGCTGTTTTTT
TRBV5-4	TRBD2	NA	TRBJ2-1	CASSLAGGQGSNEQFF	TGTGCCAGCAGCTTGGCGGGGGGGCAGGGGAGCAATGAGCAGTTCTTC
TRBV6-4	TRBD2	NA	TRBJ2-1	CASSMPPGLAGGSSYNEQFF	TGTGCCAGCAGTATGCCCCCGGGACTAGCGGGGGGGAGCTCCTACAATGAGCAGTTCTTC
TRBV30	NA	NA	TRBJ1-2	CAWSGPAGYTF	TGTGCCTGGAGTGGTCCAGCGGGCTACACCTTC
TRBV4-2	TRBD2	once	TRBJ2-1	CASSQTSGGAVDEQFF	TGTGCCAGCAGCCAGACTAGCGGGGGGGCGGTTGATGAGCAGTTCTTC
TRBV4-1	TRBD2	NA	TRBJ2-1	CASSQDLVAGGHYNEQFF	TGCGCCAGCAGCCAAGACCTGGTAGCGGGGGGACATTACAATGAGCAGTTCTTC
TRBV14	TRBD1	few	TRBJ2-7	CASRRHGTEYF	TGTGCCAGCAGACGCCACGGGACAGAATACTTC
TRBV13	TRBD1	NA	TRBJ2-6	CASSFLRDSYAAGANVLTF	TGTGCCAGCAGCTTCCTCCGGGACAGCTATGCTGCTGGGGCCAACGTCCTGACTTTC
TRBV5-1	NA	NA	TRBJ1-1	CASSLVTGLNTEAFF	TGCGCCAGCAGCTTGGTAACGGGGTTGAACACTGAAGCTTTCTTT
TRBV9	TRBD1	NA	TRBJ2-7	CASSVLGTGAVHEQYF	TGTGCCAGCAGCGTATTAGGGACAGGGGCTGTCCACGAGCAGTACTTC
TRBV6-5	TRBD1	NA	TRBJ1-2	CASSLPGTGLGGYTF	TGTGCCAGCAGTCTTCCCGGGACAGGACTTGGAGGCTACACCTTC
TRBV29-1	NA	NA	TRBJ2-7	CSVETPARGGRPQYF	TGCAGCGTTGAAACCCCCGCAAGGGGAGGCAGGCCCCAGTACTTC
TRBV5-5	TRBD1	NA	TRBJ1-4	CASSTGTGVEKLFF	TGTGCCAGCAGTACCGGGACAGGGGTCGAAAAACTGTTTTTT
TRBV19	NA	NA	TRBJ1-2	CASIDVPDMGYGYTF	TGTGCCAGTATCGACGTTCCGGACATGGGCTATGGCTACACCTTC
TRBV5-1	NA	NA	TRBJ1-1	CASSSRDIGTEAFF	TGCGCCAGCAGCTCCCGGGACATAGGCACTGAAGCTTTCTTT
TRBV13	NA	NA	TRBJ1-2	CASSLAPGYGYTF	TGTGCCAGCAGCTTAGCGCCCGGGTATGGCTACACCTTC
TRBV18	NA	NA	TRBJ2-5	CASSPGSGETQYF	TGTGCCAGCTCACCAGGAAGCGGAGAGACCCAGTACTTC
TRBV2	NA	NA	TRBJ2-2	CASVKQAANTGELFF	TGTGCCAGCGTTAAACAAGCGGCGAACACCGGGGAGCTGTTTTTT
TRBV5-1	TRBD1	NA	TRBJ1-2	CASSVWGTEGDYTF	TGCGCCAGCAGCGTCTGGGGGACAGAAGGGGACTACACCTTC
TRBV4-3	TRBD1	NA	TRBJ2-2	CARGVGQGELGTGELFF	TGCGCCAGGGGGGTGGGACAGGGGGAATTGGGCACCGGGGAGCTGTTTTTT
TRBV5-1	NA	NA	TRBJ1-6	CASSLSFGGFNSPLHF	TGCGCCAGCAGCTTGAGCTTCGGGGGGTTTAATTCACCCCTCCACTTT
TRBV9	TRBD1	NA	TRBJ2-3	CASSVASDRATDTQYF	TGTGCCAGCAGCGTAGCTTCCGACAGGGCCACAGATACGCAGTATTTT
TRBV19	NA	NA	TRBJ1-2	CASSIGPPGNPNYGYTF	TGTGCCAGTAGTATAGGCCCTCCAGGGAACCCTAACTATGGCTACACCTTC
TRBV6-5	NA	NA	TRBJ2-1	CASSYSTVNNEQFF	TGTGCCAGCAGTTACTCGACAGTTAACAATGAGCAGTTCTTC
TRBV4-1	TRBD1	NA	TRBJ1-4	CASSQGPSGQAEKLFF	TGCGCCAGCAGCCAAGGGCCCTCGGGACAGGCAGAAAAACTGTTTTTT
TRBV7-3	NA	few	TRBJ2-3	CASSLTVHRTDTQYF	TGTGCCAGCAGCTTAACGGTGCACCGGACAGATACGCAGTATTTT
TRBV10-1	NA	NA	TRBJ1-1	CASSESKQGNTEAFF	TGCGCCAGCAGTGAGTCGAAACAGGGGAACACTGAAGCTTTCTTT
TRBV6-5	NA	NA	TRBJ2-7	CASSRGSTYEQYF	TGTGCCAGCAGCAGGGGCTCTACCTACGAGCAGTACTTC
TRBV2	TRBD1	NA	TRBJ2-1	CASSLLGPGQGLNEQFF	TGTGCCAGCAGTCTCCTGGGACCGGGACAGGGGCTGAATGAGCAGTTCTTC
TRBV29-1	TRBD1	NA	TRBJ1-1	CSARQGASPEAFF	TGCAGCGCAAGACAGGGGGCGAGCCCTGAAGCTTTCTTT
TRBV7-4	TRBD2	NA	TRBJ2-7	CASPRESGGLFSYEQYF	TGTGCCAGCCCCAGGGAGAGCGGGGGCCTGTTCTCCTACGAGCAGTACTTC
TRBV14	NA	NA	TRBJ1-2	CASGGPAGYGYTF	TGTGCCAGCGGAGGGCCCGCCGGATATGGCTACACCTTC
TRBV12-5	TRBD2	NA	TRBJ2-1	CASGLRVAGVPYNEQFF	TGTGCTAGTGGTTTGAGGGTAGCGGGGGTCCCCTACAATGAGCAGTTCTTC
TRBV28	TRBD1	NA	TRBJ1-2	CASVTGTVKDWDGYTF	TGTGCCAGCGTTACCGGGACAGTTAAAGACTGGGATGGCTACACCTTC
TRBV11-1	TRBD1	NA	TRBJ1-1	CASSAPGQGMWTEAFF	TGTGCCAGCAGCGCTCCGGGACAGGGGATGTGGACTGAAGCTTTCTTT
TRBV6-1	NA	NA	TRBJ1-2	CASVLQGVYGYTF	TGTGCCAGCGTACTACAGGGAGTCTATGGCTACACCTTC
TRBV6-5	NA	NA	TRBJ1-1	CASTLAGLNTEAFF	TGTGCCAGCACCTTAGCTGGCCTGAACACTGAAGCTTTCTTT
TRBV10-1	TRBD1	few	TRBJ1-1	CASSSGTASLEAFF	TGCGCCAGCAGTTCCGGGACAGCCTCTCTGGAAGCTTTCTTT
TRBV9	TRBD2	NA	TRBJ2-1	CASSAGGGAPYNEQFF	TGTGCCAGCAGCGCCGGCGGGGGGGCCCCCTACAATGAGCAGTTCTTC
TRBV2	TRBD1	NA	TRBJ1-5	CASSGGTGVKRGHF	TGTGCCAGCAGTGGGGGGACAGGGGTGAAGAGGGGGCATTTT